Reported below is one T cell receptor (beta chain). Antigen specificity is unknown. This record comes from a study of cytomegalovirus exposure and HLA in healthy donors. The PCR contained 60 Vbeta and 13 Jbeta primers. Generated by immunoSEQ multiplex PCR, the TCRdb table keeps only in-frame clones and is missing some. This sample has under 90,000 clones, with about 84% found just once. Overall study findings and caveats: Earlier analysis found most TCR beta V segments productive about 90% or about 30% of the time. Roughly uniform sequencing depth across donors was assumed, possibly incorrectly. Cytomegalovirus association was assigned to some 160 TCR beta chains. Sequencing likely produced, as an artifact, a cluster of highly shared sequence variants.

This CDR3 region has 15 residues. Germline V lookup: CDR1 KGHSH, CDR2 LQKENI. The V end was cut by 6 bases, the J end by 2 bases, with 17 bases between. The sequence derives from a man aged 35 to 55 in good health and CMV-seronegative. The V gene is TRBV18, the J gene TRBJ2-7; D gene unclear. The sequenced sample consisted of PBMCs. In DNA, the CDR3 is TGTGCCAGCTCCGAGTCTTATCTATCCACCTACGAGCAGTACTTC. Residues: CASSESYLSTYEQYF.